The clone carrying this T cell receptor beta chain was recorded a few times. The antigen is unknown. V gave up 0 bases and J gave up 5 bases, with 10 bases separating them. The germline V gene has CDR1 KGHSH and CDR2 LQKENI. The CDR3 consists of 14 residues. The sample originates from a study of post-analysis software for immune sequencing data. The TCR beta cDNA libraries contained unique molecular identifiers. TCRdb reprocessed the PCR reads via MiXCR and lists one record per CDR3 protein. The sample holds fewer than 600,000 distinct CDR3 sequences; nearly 45% are singletons and the top ten take 9% to 14%. Study-level findings and limits: When patients were compared with controls, 4 or 5 TRBV segments were more frequent, TRBV5-6, TRBV5-1 and TRBV20-1 among them. Compared with controls, patients showed significantly lower normalized Chao1 diversity.

Sequenced material: blood. This clonotype originated in a girl under 18 with multiple sclerosis. This sequence joins TRBV18 and TRBJ2-5; D gene unclear. The CDR3 loop reads CASSPPKGWETQYF. DNA of the CDR3: TGTGCCAGCTCACCACCTAAGGGTTGGGAGACCCAGTACTTC.